These 20 T cell receptor beta chains share one sample of origin, sequenced in a study of somatic mutations in cytotoxic T cells in rheumatoid arthritis. Clones were sequenced by immunoSEQ multiplex PCR, and TCRdb holds only the in-frame ones, with some missing. Among 15,000 to 25,000 clones listed, roughly 80% were seen once. The sample consisted of CD8+ T cells sorted from blood. All receptors come from a woman aged 50 to 65 in good health.

V usage is TRBV21-1 and J usage is TRBJ2-5; TRBD2 is the table's D call and was not checked against the DNA. TRBV21-1 is shown as a pseudogene. The CDR3 sequence is 12 residues long. Here the CDR3 reads CASSMRWETQYF. The CDR3 DNA sequence: TGTGCCAGCAGCATGAGGTGGGAGACCCAGTACTTC.

The genes are TRBV4-1 and TRBJ1-2, with D uncertain. CDR1 and CDR2 (germline): MGHRA, YSYEKL. This CDR3 comprises 14 residues. Deletions cut 3 bases from V and 2 bases from J, with 10 bases between. The CDR3 region is CASSQLMGNYGYTF. In DNA, the CDR3 is TGCGCCAGCAGCCAGTTGATGGGGAACTATGGCTACACCTTC.

V and J are TRBV15 and TRBJ2-6; D possibly uses TRBD1 or TRBD2 (5 bases each). V lost 1 base, J lost 2 bases, and 12 bases lay in between. The germline V gene encodes CDR1 LNHNV and CDR2 YYDKDF (reference sequence). The CDR3 consists of 17 residues. DNA for the CDR3: TGTGCCACCAGCAGAGTAGGACGGGGCCCTGGGGCCAACGTCCTGACTTTC. Its translation: CATSRVGRGPGANVLTF.

This chain connects TRBV4-1 to TRBJ2-2, with 11 bases identical to TRBD1. The CDR3 loop spans 19 amino acids. After removal of 5 bases from V and 4 bases from J, the junction contained 15 bases not matched to a gene. In germline, CDR1 is MGHRA, CDR2 YSYEKL. Here the CDR3 reads CASSDRLGGQGASTGELFF. CDR3 DNA sequence: TGCGCCAGCAGCGACAGACTGGGCGGACAGGGGGCTAGCACCGGGGAGCTGTTTTTT.

The rearrangement uses TRBV6-1 and TRBJ1-5; D is unclear. The germline CDR1 and CDR2 sequences are MNHNS and SASEGT. V gave up 6 bases and J gave up 3 bases, with 9 bases separating them. This CDR3 spans 13 amino acids. The CDR3 loop reads CASRDGYNQPQHF. In nucleotides, the CDR3 is TGTGCCAGCAGGGACGGCTACAATCAGCCCCAGCATTTT.

This clone showed up just a few times. The V call is TRBV30, the J call TRBJ2-7, with a tentative D call TRBD1 (5 bases). This CDR3 is 13 amino acids long. In germline, CDR1 is GTSNPN, CDR2 SVGIG (reference sequence). Trimming removed 1 base at V and 2 bases at J, with 9 bases between. The CDR3 loop is CAWSEGAPYEQYF. The CDR3 region has the DNA TGTGCCTGGAGTGAAGGGGCCCCCTACGAGCAGTACTTC.

This chain links TRBV30 with TRBJ1-1; the D gene is possibly TRBD1 (5 bases). V was shortened by 5 bases and J by 5 bases, with 15 bases between the two germline ends. The CDR3 totals 13 residues. Germline CDR1 reads GTSNPN; CDR2 reads SVGIG (reference sequence). DNA for the CDR3: TGTGCCTGGTCGGACACCTTCGGTACTGAAGCTTTCTTT. Translating it yields CAWSDTFGTEAFF.

The rearrangement links TRBV9 to TRBJ2-1; either TRBD1 or TRBD2 may supply D (5 bases each). V was shortened by 0 bases and J by 4 bases, with 14 bases between the two germline ends. The length of the CDR3 is 16 residues. Germline V gene lookup returns CDR1 SGDLS and CDR2 YYNGEE. CDR3 coding DNA: TGTGCCAGCAGCGTAGACTCGGGACCTGTGTACAATGAGCAGTTCTTC. It codes for CASSVDSGPVYNEQFF.

The CDR3 coding sequence is TGTGCCAGCAGCTTGACAGGGGCCACCCAAGAGACCCAGTACTTC. Protein product: CASSLTGATQETQYF. The gene calls are TRBV7-7 and TRBJ2-5; 8 nucleotides line up with TRBD1. The CDR3 loop spans 15 amino acids. Germline loops: CDR1 SSHAT, CDR2 FNYEAQ (reference sequence). Unmatched junction bases numbered 4, after V lost 3 bases and J lost 1 base.

CDR3 bases: TGTGCCAGCAGCCACACTAGCGGAAGATATTCCTACGAGCAGTACTTC. Translation gives CASSHTSGRYSYEQYF. The chain is built from TRBV27 and TRBJ2-7; 8 bases fit TRBD2. This CDR3 comprises 16 residues. The trim removed 6 bases at V and 1 base at J, leaving 11 bases unmatched. Germline V gives CDR1 MNHEY, CDR2 SMNVEV (reference sequence).

This chain links TRBV28 with TRBJ2-1; a weak D match, TRBD2 (5 bases). V lost 3 bases to trimming and J lost 2 bases, with 14 bases between them. This CDR3 is built from 16 residues. From germline, CDR1 is MDHEN and CDR2 SYDVKM. The CDR3 sequence is CASSFSEGQTYNEQFF. The CDR3 DNA reads TGTGCCAGCAGTTTTTCTGAGGGTCAGACCTACAATGAGCAGTTCTTC.

The V and J genes are TRBV10-3 and TRBJ1-1; 8 positions match TRBD1. V gave up 11 bases and J gave up 8 bases; unmatched junction bases: 7. The CDR3 contains 11 residues. From germline, CDR1 is ENHRY and CDR2 SYGVKD. Here the CDR3 DNA reads TGTGCCGTGACCGGGACAGGAGAAGCTTTCTTT. Its protein is CAVTGTGEAFF.

The chain carries TRBV2 and TRBJ2-3; D possibly corresponds to TRBD2 (6 bases). V lost 11 bases, J lost 2 bases, and 14 bases lay in between. CDR1 is SNHLY and CDR2 is FYNNEI in the germline V gene. CDR3 size: 13 residues. Written as DNA, the CDR3 is TGTGCCCTCGGGGGTTCTTTCACAGATACGCAGTATTTT. Protein product: CALGGSFTDTQYF.

The V gene is TRBV5-1, the J gene TRBJ1-5, with D possibly matching TRBD1 (6 bases). The CDR3 extends over 14 amino acids. The germline gives CDR1 SGHRS, CDR2 YFSETQ. Trimming shortened V by 1 base and J by 3 bases, and 8 bases separated the two germline ends. The CDR3 region is CASSLTGSNQPQHF. The CDR3 coding sequence is TGCGCCAGCAGCTTGACAGGGTCCAATCAGCCCCAGCATTTT. The variable domain in full, completed from reference TRBV5-1 and TRBJ1-5, reads KAGVTQTPRYLIKTRGQQVTLSCSPISGHRSVSWYQQTPGQGLQFLFEYFSETQRNKGNFPGRFSGRQFSNSRSEMNVSTLELGDSALYLCASSLTGSNQPQHFGDGTRLSIL.

The CDR3 is CASSPGGREQYF. The CDR3 DNA reads as TGTGCCAGCAGCCCTGGGGGCCGCGAGCAGTACTTC. The J gene is TRBJ2-7, the V gene TRBV9; tentatively, D is TRBD1 (6 bases). V lost 4 bases and J 6 bases, leaving 11 bases between the germline ends. The CDR3 consists of 12 residues. Germline V gives CDR1 SGDLS, CDR2 YYNGEE.

This chain uses TRBV5-3 with TRBJ1-5; the D is unclear. TRBV5-3 is recorded as an ORF, its role being uncertain. The V gene lost 7 bases and the J gene lost 6 bases, with 14 bases spanning the gap. The length of the CDR3 is 13 residues. The CDR3 nucleotides read TGTGCCAGATTGCAGGTGGCGTTTCAGCCCCAGCATTTT. Protein: CARLQVAFQPQHF.

Points on this clone: Germline is not matched at one junction end, which may reflect a read error. The sample contains more than one DNA sequence encoding this CDR3. The rearrangement links TRBV29-1 to TRBJ1-2; D ambiguous. Germline V CDR1 and CDR2: SQVTM, ANQGSEA. The CDR3 totals 13 residues. The CDR3 loop is CSVENTANYGYTF. The DNA of the CDR3 is TGCAGTGTTGAAAACACCGCTAACTATGGCTACACCTTC.

The chain carries TRBV7-8 and TRBJ1-5; no firm D call. The V end lost 1 base, the J end lost 0 bases, and 16 bases lay between the germline ends. This CDR3 contains 18 residues. The germline V gene encodes CDR1 SGHVS and CDR2 FQNEAQ. The CDR3 loop reads CASSLGIPRLGSNQPQHF. CDR3 sequence (DNA): TGTGCCAGCAGCTTAGGGATTCCCCGACTGGGTAGCAATCAGCCCCAGCATTTT.

The chain links TRBV7-8 to TRBJ1-5; D unclear. The CDR3 runs 13 residues. Trimming removed 1 base from V and 7 bases from J, with 8 bases in between. The V gene's germline CDR1 is SGHVS and CDR2 FQNEAQ. This chain's CDR3 is CASSLGAGQPQHF. DNA for the CDR3: TGTGCCAGCAGCTTAGGGGCGGGGCAGCCCCAGCATTTT.

The gene calls are TRBV10-3 and TRBJ2-3; D possibly matches TRBD1 or TRBD2 (5 bases each). The CDR3 has 14 amino acids. Germline-derived CDR1 and CDR2 are ENHRY and SYGVKD. The V gene lost 3 bases and the J gene lost 0 bases, with 7 bases spanning the gap. CDR3 sequence: CAISERDSTDTQYF. The DNA of the CDR3 is TGTGCCATCAGTGAAAGGGACAGCACAGATACGCAGTATTTT.